The T cell receptor beta chain described here comes from a study of blood T cell repertoires in COVID-19. Study information: From the United States, Italy and Spain came samples of acute and convalescent COVID-19. The analysed material was cDNA or gDNA that came from T cells, B-cell-depleted T cells, or PBMCs.

The CDR3 has 15 amino acids. Germline assignment: CDR1 KGHDR and CDR2 SFDVKD. The V and J ends lost 10 bases and 8 bases, in that order; junction bases with no gene match: 15. Assay used: immunoSEQ multiplex PCR; TCRdb lists only in-frame clones, some missing. The sample has about 13,000 clones, about nine tenths seen once. This clonotype was obtained from a human donor in a cohort sampled during active COVID-19. This rearrangement joins TRBV24-1 to TRBJ1-2, with 10 bases that match TRBD1. The sample comprised peripheral blood. DNA for the CDR3: TGTGCCACGAGTAAACCGGGACAGGGGTTCGGGGGCTACACCTTC. Translation gives CATSKPGQGFGGYTF.